Below are 9 T cell receptor beta chains sequenced from a single sample in a study of vaccination and CD4 T cells after COVID-19. TCRdb ran MiXCR on the PCR reads and lists one entry per CDR3 protein. The data contain around 19,000 distinct CDR3 sequences, under 80% of them singletons. The sample here was CD4+ T cells from blood, taken before SARS-CoV-2 vaccination. These receptor sequences come from a human donor who had recovered from COVID-19.

V usage is TRBV7-9 and J usage is TRBJ2-3; TRBD1 might be the D (6 bases). V was shortened by 5 bases and J by 1 base, with 13 bases between the two germline ends. The germline CDR1 and CDR2 sequences are SEHNR and FQNEAQ (reference sequence). CDR3 length equals 15 residues. The CDR3 bases are TGTGCCAGCAGCCACAGGGATTTTGGCACAGATACGCAGTATTTT. The encoded protein is CASSHRDFGTDTQYF. Variable domain in full (rest from reference TRBV7-9 and TRBJ2-3): DTGVSQNPRHKITKRGQNVTFRCDPISEHNRLYWYRQTLGQGPEFLTYFQNEAQLEKSRLLSDRFSAERPKGSFSTLEIQRTEQGDSAMYLCASSHRDFGTDTQYFGPGTRLTVL.

V and J are TRBV20-1 and TRBJ1-2; 7 positions match TRBD1. Germline V gene lookup returns CDR1 DFQATT and CDR2 SNEGSKA (reference sequence). V shed 4 bases, J shed 3 bases, and the junction held 14 bases outside the gene matches. This CDR3 has 16 amino acids. The CDR3, as DNA: TGCAGTGCTACGCCAAGGAGGACAGGCGCATACTATGGCTACACCTTC. Translation: CSATPRRTGAYYGYTF.

By sample fraction, this clonotype is medium-sized. V usage is TRBV20-1 and J usage is TRBJ1-1; D may be TRBD1 (5 bases). In germline, CDR1 is DFQATT, CDR2 SNEGSKA (reference sequence). The CDR3 spans 15 residues. V gave up 3 bases and J gave up 1 base, with 15 bases separating them. CDR3 nucleotide sequence: TGCAGTGCTAGCTCTCCCTTGACAGCGAACACTGAAGCTTTCTTT. Translation gives CSASSPLTANTEAFF.

The V call is TRBV19, the J call TRBJ2-1, with unresolved D. V lost 3 bases and J lost 6, with 9 bases in between. CDR1 is LNHDA, CDR2 SQIVND, per germline (reference sequence). This CDR3 comprises 13 residues. CDR3 sequence: CASSIIKGNEQFF. In DNA, the CDR3 is TGTGCCAGTAGTATTATTAAGGGCAATGAGCAGTTCTTC.

This clonotype appeared once. The chain recombines TRBV2 with TRBJ2-5, with 8 positions matching TRBD1. The trim removed 3 bases at V and 5 bases at J, leaving 11 bases unmatched. The CDR3 is 16 residues long. Germline-derived CDR1 and CDR2 are SNHLY and FYNNEI. CDR3 region: CASSEASRGRRETQYF. The CDR3, as DNA: TGTGCCAGCAGTGAGGCCTCCAGGGGGCGGCGGGAGACCCAGTACTTC.

The chain carries TRBV24-1 and TRBJ1-5; D is perhaps TRBD1 (5 bases). This CDR3 is built from 12 residues. CDR1 is KGHDR, CDR2 SFDVKD, per germline. V was pared by 3 bases and J by 6 bases, with 5 bases between. The CDR3 is CATSDGGQPQHF. In DNA, the CDR3 is TGTGCCACCAGTGATGGGGGTCAGCCCCAGCATTTT.

V usage is TRBV20-1 and J usage is TRBJ2-7; unclear D gene. V was clipped by 4 bases and J by 3 bases, with 10 bases between them. The CDR3 has 12 residues. The germline gives CDR1 DFQATT, CDR2 SNEGSKA (reference sequence). The CDR3 loop reads CSATFYDYEQYF. CDR3 sequence (DNA): TGCAGTGCTACCTTTTACGACTACGAGCAGTACTTC.

This clonotype was seen a handful of times. The V call is TRBV5-8, the J call TRBJ1-6; D not certain. Germline V gene lookup returns CDR1 SGHTS and CDR2 YDEGEE. The CDR3 length is 13 residues. The V end lost 3 bases, the J end lost 12 bases, and 13 bases lay between the germline ends. CDR3: CASSSTDQRPLHF. In DNA, the CDR3 is TGTGCCAGCAGCTCCACGGACCAGAGACCCCTCCACTTT.

This clonotype has a handful of counts. The genes are TRBV28 and TRBJ1-1, with D uncertain. Germline lookup yields CDR1 MDHEN and CDR2 SYDVKM. V was clipped by 5 bases and J by 0 bases, with 13 bases between them. This CDR3 has 15 residues. The CDR3 loop is CASSTPQGLNTEAFF. CDR3 nucleotides: TGTGCCAGCAGTACCCCCCAAGGTCTGAACACTGAAGCTTTCTTT.